Many counts were recorded for the clone carrying this T cell receptor (beta chain). Antigen specificity is unknown. This entry belongs to a study of T cells in Graves' hyperthyroidism and ophthalmopathy. Study information: Peripheral blood samples were taken at initial diagnosis, prior to any treatment. The study, taken as a whole, reports: Separating ophthalmopathy from stable hyperthyroidism was achieved by a 13 V-J model.

Approximately 9.3 ml of fresh peripheral blood supplied the PBMCs. Researchers took RNA transcripts and amplified the TCR beta CDR3 regions from them. Using the HTBI primer set, a first-round RT-PCR was run on the TCR CDR3. TCRdb reprocessed the multiplex PCR reads with MiXCR, giving one entry per CDR3 protein. In the table there are some 560,000 distinct CDR3 sequences, approximately 14% of which are singletons. The CDR3 length is 14 residues. From germline, CDR1 is DFQATT and CDR2 SNEGSKA (reference sequence). Trimming cost V 5 bases and J 3 bases, with 16 bases left between them. The origin of this receptor is a woman aged 25 to 39 with Graves' hyperthyroidism. Material: blood. The V call is TRBV20-1, the J call TRBJ1-1; maybe TRBD1 (5 bases). The CDR3 DNA sequence: TGCAGTGCTCGGGGGTACACGGGAGACACTGAAGCTTTCTTT. As protein: CSARGYTGDTEAFF.